A selection of T cell receptor beta chains follows, all from one sample in a study of blood T cell repertoires in COVID-19. Assay used: immunoSEQ multiplex PCR; TCRdb lists only in-frame clones, some missing. The table includes over 90,000 clones, roughly 80% detected once. Sequenced material: peripheral blood. These receptors were obtained from a man at least 80 years old with active or convalescent COVID-19. Both conserved end residues are trimmed from each CDR3. Some rows have no size entry. The others give once, few or many, or a class for an expanded clone.

j_call: TRBJ1-2
v_call: TRBV10-3
clone_size: .
cdr3_aa: AISEFQGFYGYT

j_call: TRBJ1-2
v_call: TRBV7-8
clone_size: .
cdr3_aa: ASSPRLGPGQFYGYT

j_call: TRBJ1-1
v_call: TRBV7-8
clone_size: .
cdr3_aa: ASSLVADNRNTEAF

j_call: TRBJ1-6
v_call: TRBV19
clone_size: .
cdr3_aa: ATQDGGGSPLH

j_call: TRBJ1-6
v_call: TRBV28
clone_size: once
cdr3_aa: ASSFLGQGNSPLH

j_call: TRBJ2-2
v_call: TRBV10-2
clone_size: .
cdr3_aa: ASSSTSATGELF

j_call: TRBJ1-5
v_call: TRBV19
clone_size: .
cdr3_aa: ASSMGGSGGQPQH

j_call: TRBJ2-3
v_call: TRBV7-3
clone_size: .
cdr3_aa: ASSLYRQDTQY

j_call: TRBJ1-4
v_call: TRBV6-5
clone_size: .
cdr3_aa: ASSLNRVEEKLF

j_call: TRBJ2-5
v_call: TRBV19
clone_size: .
cdr3_aa: ASATTGTEETQY

j_call: TRBJ2-1
v_call: TRBV10-1
clone_size: few
cdr3_aa: ASSETLAGVHEQF

j_call: TRBJ2-1
v_call: TRBV11-2
clone_size: .
cdr3_aa: ASSLGPAGGFYNEQF

j_call: TRBJ2-1
v_call: TRBV10-2
clone_size: .
cdr3_aa: ASSSTGSGAGEQF

j_call: TRBJ1-2
v_call: TRBV4-3
clone_size: .
cdr3_aa: ASSQDGALVYGYT

j_call: TRBJ1-6
v_call: TRBV2
clone_size: .
cdr3_aa: ASSEDSKSSYNSPLH

j_call: TRBJ2-6
v_call: TRBV19
clone_size: many
cdr3_aa: ASSGPGANVLT

j_call: TRBJ2-7
v_call: TRBV5-1
clone_size: .
cdr3_aa: ASSLFTRTGDEQY

j_call: TRBJ1-3
v_call: TRBV5-1
clone_size: .
cdr3_aa: ASSSSTSGNTIY

j_call: TRBJ1-4
v_call: TRBV19
clone_size: .
cdr3_aa: ASSIIRQGVEKLF

j_call: TRBJ1-4
v_call: TRBV18
clone_size: .
cdr3_aa: ASSPPGQGREKLF

j_call: TRBJ1-2
v_call: TRBV18
clone_size: once
cdr3_aa: ASSPSQGTNFYGYT

j_call: TRBJ2-7
v_call: TRBV5-6
clone_size: once
cdr3_aa: ASSSQRGYVYEQY

j_call: TRBJ1-5
v_call: TRBV18
clone_size: few
cdr3_aa: ASSTTPGSRGANQPQH

j_call: TRBJ2-7
v_call: TRBV12-3/TRBV12-4
clone_size: .
cdr3_aa: ASSLSGLYEQY

j_call: TRBJ1-6
v_call: TRBV12-3/TRBV12-4
clone_size: .
cdr3_aa: AAGRGESPLH

j_call: TRBJ1-1
v_call: TRBV5-4
clone_size: .
cdr3_aa: ASSLVGTGRRTEAF

j_call: TRBJ2-5
v_call: TRBV28
clone_size: .
cdr3_aa: ATQGAGDRETQY

j_call: TRBJ2-5
v_call: TRBV19
clone_size: .
cdr3_aa: ASSRPGQQETQY

j_call: TRBJ1-5
v_call: TRBV6-5
clone_size: .
cdr3_aa: ASSSPVGGGSQPQH

j_call: TRBJ1-1
v_call: TRBV28
clone_size: .
cdr3_aa: ASSAPTGNTEAF

j_call: TRBJ1-3
v_call: TRBV6-5
clone_size: few
cdr3_aa: ASGQGAENTIY

j_call: TRBJ2-1
v_call: TRBV7-9
clone_size: .
cdr3_aa: ASSLGRALSEQF

j_call: TRBJ2-5
v_call: TRBV19
clone_size: .
cdr3_aa: ASSIGAGGTLETQY

j_call: TRBJ2-1
v_call: TRBV9
clone_size: .
cdr3_aa: ASSPTWAVNEQF

j_call: TRBJ1-3
v_call: TRBV27
clone_size: few
cdr3_aa: ASSLTPGISGNTIY

j_call: TRBJ2-1
v_call: TRBV24-1
clone_size: .
cdr3_aa: ATSDLPSGGGSSNEQF

j_call: TRBJ2-1
v_call: TRBV6-5
clone_size: .
cdr3_aa: ASSSVLAGDYNEQF

j_call: TRBJ1-4
v_call: TRBV19
clone_size: .
cdr3_aa: ASSRGRVATNEKLF

j_call: TRBJ2-2
v_call: TRBV29-1
clone_size: .
cdr3_aa: SVHIGGAGELF

j_call: TRBJ2-1
v_call: TRBV4-3
clone_size: .
cdr3_aa: ASSQELTAGGPYNEQF

j_call: TRBJ1-2
v_call: TRBV28
clone_size: once
cdr3_aa: ASSYTGLTGGYT

j_call: TRBJ1-2
v_call: TRBV25-1
clone_size: .
cdr3_aa: ASSALRGGYT

j_call: TRBJ2-7
v_call: TRBV19
clone_size: few
cdr3_aa: ASSIREHDRPLY

j_call: TRBJ2-2
v_call: TRBV2
clone_size: once
cdr3_aa: ASRTGLAGAGGELF

j_call: TRBJ1-2
v_call: TRBV5-6
clone_size: .
cdr3_aa: ASSFPGQAFNYGYT

j_call: TRBJ2-5
v_call: TRBV7-7
clone_size: .
cdr3_aa: ASSLAGGTQETQY

j_call: TRBJ2-3
v_call: TRBV10-3
clone_size: .
cdr3_aa: AISEGRGASTDTQY

j_call: TRBJ1-5
v_call: TRBV14
clone_size: .
cdr3_aa: ASSQGWDRSNQPQH

j_call: TRBJ2-7
v_call: TRBV28
clone_size: .
cdr3_aa: ASSFSGQISYEQY

j_call: TRBJ2-1
v_call: TRBV7-8
clone_size: .
cdr3_aa: ASSLLGHSSYNEQF

j_call: TRBJ1-4
v_call: TRBV5-1
clone_size: .
cdr3_aa: ASSLDRGNEKLF

j_call: TRBJ2-7
v_call: TRBV7-8
clone_size: many
cdr3_aa: ASSSPGRKSLSASYEQY

j_call: TRBJ1-1
v_call: TRBV7-9
clone_size: .
cdr3_aa: ASSAGQPANRNF

j_call: TRBJ2-7
v_call: TRBV13
clone_size: .
cdr3_aa: ASSLSRLAGGSSYEQY

j_call: TRBJ1-2
v_call: TRBV19
clone_size: once
cdr3_aa: ASRLTNYGYT

j_call: TRBJ1-1
v_call: TRBV6-4
clone_size: .
cdr3_aa: ASSLDMNTEAF

j_call: TRBJ1-6
v_call: TRBV19
clone_size: .
cdr3_aa: ASSKQDLQSFYSPLH